Listed below are T cell receptor beta chains from one sample, sequenced in a study of blood T cell repertoires in COVID-19. Profiling relied on immunoSEQ multiplex PCR, and the TCRdb table lists in-frame clones only, not all of them. Here the sample spans 250,000 to 300,000 clones, about 86% being singletons. Sequencing used PBMCs or T cells enriched from blood (not recorded which). These receptor sequences come from a man aged 50 to 60 who had recovered from COVID-19. The CDR3 runs from the conserved cysteine through the conserved F or W. D genes are given only for firm matches. Not every row has a clone size; where given, it reads once, few, many or a size class.

J gene	clone size	V gene	D gene	CDR3 DNA	CDR3 protein
TRBJ2-5	once	TRBV29-1	TRBD1	TGCAGCGTTGAAGATGCGACAGGGGCTCAAGAGACCCAGTACTTC	CSVEDATGAQETQYF
TRBJ1-4	NA	TRBV5-1	NA	TGCGCCAGCAGCTTGGCCGATGGGGGGAGTGAAAAACTGTTTTTT	CASSLADGGSEKLFF
TRBJ1-2	NA	TRBV12-2	NA	TGTGCAAGTCGCCCCCACACCGGACAGGGTAAATTCTGCTACACCTTC	CASRPHTGQGKFCYTF
TRBJ1-1	NA	TRBV28	NA	TGTGCCAGCAGTCCCGGGGGAATCTCAAGTGGTGAAGCTTTCTTT	CASSPGGISSGEAFF
TRBJ1-1	NA	TRBV12-3/TRBV12-4	NA	TGTGCCAGCAGCCCGGACAGAGACGAAGCTTTCTTT	CASSPDRDEAFF
TRBJ2-1	few	TRBV11-3	NA	TGTGCCAGCAGCTTCAACGGGAATGAGCAGTTCTTC	CASSFNGNEQFF
TRBJ2-2	NA	TRBV27	TRBD2	TGTGCCAGCAGTCTACTAGCGGGGGGGCTTACCGGGGAGCTGTTTTTT	CASSLLAGGLTGELFF
TRBJ1-4	NA	TRBV27	NA	TGTGCCAGCAGTTTTGGGGGCGGGGGGGAAAAACTGTTTTTT	CASSFGGGGEKLFF
TRBJ2-5	NA	TRBV21-1	NA	TGTGCCAGCAGCAAAGGGGGACAGGGGGCTGGGTCGGAGACCCAGTACTTC	CASSKGGQGAGSETQYF
TRBJ1-5	NA	TRBV7-8	NA	TGTGCCAGCAGCTTAGCGCCTACGGTCAATCAGCCCCAGCATTTT	CASSLAPTVNQPQHF
TRBJ2-5	NA	TRBV19	TRBD2	TGTGCCACCCAGGGAGGGCAAGAGACCCAGTACTTC	CATQGGQETQYF
TRBJ1-1	NA	TRBV7-9	NA	TGTGCCTGCGGTCGGCAGAACACTGAAGCTTTCTTT	CACGRQNTEAFF
TRBJ2-2	NA	TRBV6-4	TRBD1	TGTGCCAGCAAGGAGGCGGGACAGGGTAACACCGGGGAGCTGTTTTTT	CASKEAGQGNTGELFF
TRBJ2-2	NA	TRBV5-4	NA	TGTGCCAGCAGCTTGCTCGGGGAGCTGTTTTTT	CASSLLGELFF